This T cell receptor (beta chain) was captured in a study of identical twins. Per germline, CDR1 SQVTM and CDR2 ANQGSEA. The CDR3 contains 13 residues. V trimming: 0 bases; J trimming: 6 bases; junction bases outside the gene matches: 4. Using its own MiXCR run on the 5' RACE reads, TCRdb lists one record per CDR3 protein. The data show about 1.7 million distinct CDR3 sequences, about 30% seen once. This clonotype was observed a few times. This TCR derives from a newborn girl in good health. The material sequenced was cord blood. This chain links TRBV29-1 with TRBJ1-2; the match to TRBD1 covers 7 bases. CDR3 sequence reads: CSVEENGTDGYTF. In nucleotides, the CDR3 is TGCAGCGTTGAAGAGAACGGGACAGATGGCTACACCTTC.